A selection of T cell receptor beta chains follows, all from one sample in a study of blood T cell repertoires in COVID-19. The method was immunoSEQ multiplex PCR; TCRdb's version includes in-frame clones alone and lacks a portion of them. The data contain approximately 130,000 clones, 85% of them singletons. Sequenced input: peripheral blood. The receptor source for this set is a man in his 60s with acute or convalescent COVID-19. Each CDR3 is given with its conserved first and last residue. Fields, in order: V gene, clone size, J gene, D gene, CDR3 protein, CDR3 DNA. The D gene is left open where the match is weak. Some rows mark clone size as missing; the rest say once, few, many or name a class of expanded clone.

>TRBV10-3|-|TRBJ2-2|TRBD1
CATHEGAGTGELFF
TGTGCCACCCACGAGGGGGCGGGTACCGGGGAGCTGTTTTTT
>TRBV10-2|-|TRBJ1-5|TRBD1
CASSEPPTGPNQPQHF
TGCGCCAGCAGTGAACCCCCGACAGGGCCGAATCAGCCCCAGCATTTT
>TRBV13|-|TRBJ2-2|-
CASTVGGVSTGELFF
TGTGCCAGCACCGTCGGGGGAGTGAGCACCGGGGAGCTGTTTTTT
>TRBV4-3|-|TRBJ2-7|-
CASSQAIGDYEQYF
TGCGCCAGCAGCCAAGCCATAGGAGACTACGAGCAGTACTTC
>TRBV28|few|TRBJ1-5|-
CASSLSGSNQPQHF
TGTGCCAGCAGTTTATCAGGGAGCAATCAGCCCCAGCATTTT
>TRBV4-3|-|TRBJ2-7|TRBD2
CASSQSGTSGYEQYF
TGCGCCAGCAGCCAGTCTGGGACTAGCGGATACGAGCAGTACTTC
>TRBV7-2|-|TRBJ2-7|TRBD2
CASSSDSGPYEQYF
TGTGCCAGCAGCTCCGATAGCGGGCCCTACGAGCAGTACTTC
>TRBV5-1|-|TRBJ2-5|-
CASSLDRPGQETQYF
TGCGCCAGCAGCTTGGACAGGCCAGGACAAGAGACCCAGTACTTC
>TRBV7-9|-|TRBJ1-1|-
CASSLVQTTNTEAFF
TGTGCCAGCAGCTTAGTCCAGACAACGAACACTGAAGCTTTCTTT
>TRBV7-2|-|TRBJ2-5|-
CASSGPGLQETQYF
TGTGCCAGCAGCGGTCCCGGGTTACAAGAGACCCAGTACTTC
>TRBV6-5|-|TRBJ1-1|TRBD1
CASKGQFNTEAFF
TGTGCCAGCAAGGGACAGTTTAACACTGAAGCTTTCTTT
>TRBV7-7|-|TRBJ1-1|-
CASSPRVGTEAFF
TGTGCCAGCAGTCCACGGGTGGGCACTGAAGCTTTCTTT
>TRBV29-1|-|TRBJ2-5|TRBD2
CSVALALQETQYF
TGCAGCGTTGCACTAGCGTTACAAGAGACCCAGTACTTC
>TRBV24-1|-|TRBJ2-5|-
CATSDPGEGEETQYF
TGTGCCACCAGTGACCCAGGGGAGGGAGAAGAGACCCAGTACTTC
>TRBV3-1/TRBV3-2|once|TRBJ2-7|-
CASSQDQVRGEQYF
TGTGCCAGCAGCCAAGATCAGGTAAGGGGCGAGCAGTACTTC
>TRBV4-3|-|TRBJ1-2|TRBD1
CASSQDRDRGPYGYTF
TGCGCCAGCAGCCAAGATCGGGACAGGGGGCCCTATGGCTACACCTTC
>TRBV19|-|TRBJ1-2|TRBD1
CASTLMDREGGYTF
TGTGCCAGTACCCTTATGGACAGGGAGGGTGGCTACACCTTC
>TRBV7-9|-|TRBJ2-7|TRBD2
CASSFPGGHSPYEQYF
TGTGCCAGCAGCTTCCCGGGGGGGCACTCCCCCTACGAGCAGTACTTC
>TRBV6-2/TRBV6-3|-|TRBJ2-7|TRBD1
CASSPPGQGLNEQYF
TGTGCCAGCAGCCCCCCGGGACAGGGTCTAAACGAGCAGTACTTC
>TRBV28|few|TRBJ1-5|-
CASSLTRGYQPQHF
TGTGCCAGCAGTTTAACCAGGGGTTATCAGCCCCAGCATTTT
>TRBV5-4|-|TRBJ2-7|-
CASSLGRDYEQYF
TGTGCCAGCAGCTTGGGGAGAGATTACGAGCAGTACTTC
>TRBV5-1|-|TRBJ1-1|TRBD1
CASSPGQGRIAFF
TGCGCCAGCAGCCCGGGACAGGGGAGGATAGCTTTCTTT
>TRBV2|-|TRBJ2-1|-
CASCSGTLSYEQFF
TGTGCCAGCTGTTCCGGGACATTAAGTTATGAGCAGTTCTTC
>TRBV6-5|few|TRBJ1-1|-
CASSREQGNTEAFF
TGTGCCAGCAGCAGAGAACAGGGGAACACTGAAGCTTTCTTT
>TRBV27|-|TRBJ1-5|TRBD1
CASSTGQGINQPQHF
TGTGCCAGCAGTACGGGACAGGGCATCAATCAGCCCCAGCATTTT
>TRBV10-1|-|TRBJ2-3|-
CASSELVFGTQYF
TGCGCCAGCAGTGAGTTGGTATTCGGGACGCAGTATTTT
>TRBV28|-|TRBJ1-4|-
CASSLGRVEKLFF
TGTGCCAGCAGTTTAGGCAGGGTTGAAAAACTGTTTTTT
>TRBV18|-|TRBJ2-1|TRBD2
CASSPSGMVYNEQFF
TGTGCCAGCTCACCTAGCGGGATGGTCTACAATGAGCAGTTCTTC
>TRBV27|-|TRBJ2-5|-
CASKPSDLETQYF
TGTGCCAGCAAGCCTAGTGACCTAGAGACCCAGTACTTC
>TRBV7-9|once|TRBJ2-1|-
CASSLGGTGSNEQFF
TGTGCCAGCAGCTTAGGCGGGACTGGTTCCAATGAGCAGTTCTTC
>TRBV5-1|-|TRBJ2-3|-
CASSLAQSTDTQYF
TGCGCCAGCAGCTTGGCCCAGAGCACAGATACGCAGTATTTT
>TRBV5-1|-|TRBJ2-3|TRBD2
CASSLGTSGRDTQYF
TGCGCCAGCAGCTTAGGGACTAGCGGGAGGGATACGCAGTATTTT
>TRBV7-2|-|TRBJ2-5|TRBD1
CASSLRGTGPQETQYF
TGTGCCAGCAGTTTACGGGGGACAGGGCCCCAAGAGACCCAGTACTTC
>TRBV10-2|few|TRBJ2-7|TRBD2
CASTPRTSGRGFYEQYF
TGCGCCAGCACCCCCCGGACTAGCGGGAGAGGGTTCTACGAGCAGTACTTC
>TRBV9|-|TRBJ2-1|-
CASSVQGAAYNEQFF
TGTGCCAGCAGCGTACAAGGGGCCGCCTACAATGAGCAGTTCTTC
>TRBV19|-|TRBJ2-3|TRBD2
CASRSLGGYSTDTQYF
TGTGCCAGTAGATCCCTGGGGGGGTACAGCACAGATACGCAGTATTTT
>TRBV5-1|-|TRBJ2-1|TRBD2
CASSSLAGVFLKTNEQFF
TGCGCCAGCAGCAGCTTAGCGGGAGTTTTTTTGAAGACTAATGAGCAGTTCTTC
>TRBV11-2|-|TRBJ2-5|-
CASSLGATQYF
TGTGCCAGCAGCTTGGGGGCGACCCAGTACTTC
>TRBV10-3|once|TRBJ2-1|-
CAISDKLENEQFF
TGTGCCATCAGTGACAAACTAGAGAATGAGCAGTTCTTC
>TRBV19|few|TRBJ2-6|TRBD2
CASTLKGLAGGSSGANVLTF
TGTGCCAGTACCCTCAAAGGACTAGCGGGTGGCAGTTCTGGGGCCAACGTCCTGACTTTC
>TRBV4-3|-|TRBJ2-5|TRBD2
CASSQEGGGTQYF
TGCGCCAGCAGCCAAGAGGGGGGGGGAACCCAGTACTTC
>TRBV3-1/TRBV3-2|-|TRBJ1-3|-
CASSQAPLSSGNTIYF
TGTGCCAGCAGCCAAGCGCCACTTAGCTCTGGAAACACCATATATTTT
>TRBV25-1|-|TRBJ2-1|TRBD2
CASSVGAGGYNEQFF
TGTGCCAGCAGTGTGGGAGCGGGAGGCTACAATGAGCAGTTCTTC
>TRBV10-3|once|TRBJ2-3|-
CAISQSLAASTDTQYF
TGTGCCATCAGCCAATCATTAGCAGCCAGCACAGATACGCAGTATTTT
>TRBV5-1|-|TRBJ2-1|-
CASSLAAGASYNEQFF
TGCGCCAGCAGCTTGGCTGCTGGGGCCTCCTACAATGAGCAGTTCTTC
>TRBV7-2|-|TRBJ2-5|TRBD1
CASRAGTGQETQYF
TGTGCCAGCAGAGCCGGGACAGGGCAAGAGACCCAGTACTTC
>TRBV11-2|-|TRBJ2-5|-
CASSLVPGLGTQYF
TGTGCCAGCAGCTTAGTTCCGGGGTTAGGGACCCAGTACTTC
>TRBV6-7|-|TRBJ2-5|TRBD1
CASSYSTGGQETQYF
TGTGCCAGCAGTTACTCGACAGGGGGCCAAGAGACCCAGTACTTC
>TRBV5-6|once|TRBJ1-5|-
CASSYTGTTANQPQHF
TGTGCCAGCAGCTATACGGGAACTACGGCCAATCAGCCCCAGCATTTT
>TRBV7-9|-|TRBJ1-4|TRBD1
CASSLEGTGTEKLFF
TGTGCCAGCAGCTTAGAAGGGACAGGGACTGAAAAACTGTTTTTT
>TRBV3-1/TRBV3-2|-|TRBJ1-2|-
CASSLQGLNYGYTF
TGTGCCAGCAGCCTGCAGGGATTAAACTATGGCTACACCTTC
>TRBV5-1|-|TRBJ1-5|-
CASSLIGDQPQHF
TGCGCCAGCAGCTTGATAGGGGATCAGCCCCAGCATTTT
>TRBV24-1|-|TRBJ2-7|-
CATSDLLGRGGEQYF
TGTGCCACCAGTGATTTGCTAGGTAGGGGGGGCGAGCAGTACTTC